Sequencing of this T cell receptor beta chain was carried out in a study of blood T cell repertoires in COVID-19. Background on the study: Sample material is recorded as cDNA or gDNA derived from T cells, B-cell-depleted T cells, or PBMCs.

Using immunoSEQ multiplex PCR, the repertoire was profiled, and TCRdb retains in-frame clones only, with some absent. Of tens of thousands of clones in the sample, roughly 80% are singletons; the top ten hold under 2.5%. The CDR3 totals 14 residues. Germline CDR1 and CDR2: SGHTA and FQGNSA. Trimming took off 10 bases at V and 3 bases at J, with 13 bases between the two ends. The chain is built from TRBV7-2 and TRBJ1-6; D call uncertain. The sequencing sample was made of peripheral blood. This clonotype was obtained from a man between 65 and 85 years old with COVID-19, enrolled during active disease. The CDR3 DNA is TGTGCCACCAACACAGCCGTCTATAATTCACCCCTCCACTTT. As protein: CATNTAVYNSPLHF.